The subject of this entry is one T cell receptor beta chain. Germline V CDR1 and CDR2: SGHRS, YFSETQ. The V segment lost 1 base and the J segment 10 bases; nucleotides outside the gene matches: 17. CDR3 length equals 17 residues. This record comes from a study of T cell responses to AZD1222 COVID-19 vaccine. TCRdb keeps only in-frame clones here, not all; method: immunoSEQ multiplex PCR. The sample has 98,000 or so clones, 85% to 95% seen once. The chain employs TRBV5-1 and TRBJ1-1; 9 positions match TRBD1. This TCR derives from an adult in good health. The sample consisted of peripheral blood, taken on day 0 of AZD1222 vaccination. The CDR3 is CASSLRLGDRAEGGAFF. Here the CDR3 DNA reads TGCGCCAGCAGCTTGAGGCTAGGGGACAGGGCCGAGGGGGGAGCTTTCTTT.